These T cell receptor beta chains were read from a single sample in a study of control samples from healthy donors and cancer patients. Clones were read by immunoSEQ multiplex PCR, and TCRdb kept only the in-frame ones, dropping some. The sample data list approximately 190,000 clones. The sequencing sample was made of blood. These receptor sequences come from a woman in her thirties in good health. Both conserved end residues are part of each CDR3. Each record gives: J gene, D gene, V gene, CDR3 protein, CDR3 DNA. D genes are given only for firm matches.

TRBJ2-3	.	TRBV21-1	CASSKDSMNRPCTDTQYF	TGTGCCAGCAGCAAAGACTCCATGAATCGTCCCTGCACAGATACGCAGTATTTT
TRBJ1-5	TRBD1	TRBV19	CASSNRGGQPQHF	TGTGCCAGTAGTAACAGGGGTGGGCAGCCCCAGCATTTT
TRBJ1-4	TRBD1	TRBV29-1	CSVLRVGQVNEKLFF	TGCAGCGTTTTGAGAGTCGGACAGGTTAATGAAAAACTGTTTTTT
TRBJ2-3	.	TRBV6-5	CASSYSSGTDTQYF	TGTGCCAGCAGTTACTCGAGCGGCACAGATACGCAGTATTTT
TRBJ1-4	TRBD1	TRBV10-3	CAISDPGQGASNEKLFF	TGTGCCATCAGTGACCCGGGACAGGGGGCTTCTAATGAAAAACTGTTTTTT
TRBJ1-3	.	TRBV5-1	CASSLTGQGNTIYF	TGCGCCAGCAGCTTGACAGGTCAAGGAAACACCATATATTTT
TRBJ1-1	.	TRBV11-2	CASTFTRQDGAFF	TGTGCCAGCACCTTTACACGACAGGATGGGGCTTTCTTT
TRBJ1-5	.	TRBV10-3	CATANRWDQPQHF	TGTGCCACCGCAAACCGTTGGGATCAGCCCCAGCATTTT
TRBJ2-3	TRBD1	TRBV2	CASSDGTRQGLTQYF	TGTGCCAGCAGTGACGGGACCCGACAGGGCCTAACGCAGTATTTT
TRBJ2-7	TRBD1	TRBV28	CASSSNFGDRGKWGSYEQYF	TGTGCCAGCAGTTCCAATTTTGGGGACAGGGGAAAATGGGGGTCCTACGAGCAGTACTTC
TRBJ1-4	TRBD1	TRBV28	CASSSGTDNEKLFF	TGTGCCAGCAGTTCCGGGACAGATAATGAAAAACTGTTTTTT
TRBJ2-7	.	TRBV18	CASSPYEGSYEQYF	TGTGCCAGCTCACCCTATGAGGGTTCCTACGAGCAGTACTTC
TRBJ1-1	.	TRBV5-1	CASSLSENHRAFF	TGCGCCAGCAGCTTGTCTGAAAACCATCGAGCTTTCTTT
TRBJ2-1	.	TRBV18	CASSPPARDNEQFF	TGTGCCAGCTCACCACCGGCCAGAGACAATGAGCAGTTCTTC
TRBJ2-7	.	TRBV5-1	CASSLARGAAYEQYF	TGCGCCAGCAGCTTGGCTCGCGGTGCCGCCTACGAGCAGTACTTC
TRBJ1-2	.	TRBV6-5	CASSYEGINGYTF	TGTGCCAGCAGTTACGAGGGAATAAATGGCTACACCTTC
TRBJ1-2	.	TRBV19	CASKLGLEERAYGYTF	TGTGCCAGTAAGCTTGGTCTCGAGGAGAGGGCCTATGGCTACACCTTC
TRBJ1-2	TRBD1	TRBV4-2	CASSQLGTGGGYTF	TGTGCCAGCAGCCAACTAGGGACAGGTGGCGGCTACACCTTC
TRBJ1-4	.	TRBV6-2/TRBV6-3	CASSFTVTGEKLFF	TGTGCCAGCAGTTTTACAGTTACAGGCGAAAAACTGTTTTTT
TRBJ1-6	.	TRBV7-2	CASSLAGGKNSPLHF	TGTGCCAGCAGCTTAGCAGGGGGTAAAAATTCACCCCTCCACTTT
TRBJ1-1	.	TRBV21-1	CASSATGGDTEAFF	TGTGCCAGCAGCGCGACAGGGGGAGACACTGAAGCTTTCTTT
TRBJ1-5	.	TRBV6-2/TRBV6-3	CASSYLRSNQPQHF	TGTGCCAGCAGTTACTTGAGAAGCAATCAGCCCCAGCATTTT
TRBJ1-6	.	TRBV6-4	CASSDGRNSPLHF	TGTGCCAGCAGTGACGGCCGAAATTCACCCCTCCACTTT
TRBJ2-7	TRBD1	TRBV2	CASNIQGTRNEQYF	TGTGCCAGCAACATACAGGGGACAAGGAACGAGCAGTACTTC
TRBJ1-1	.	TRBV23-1	CASSQTANTVYGGGTEAFF	TGCGCCAGCAGTCAAACCGCAAACACAGTATATGGGGGGGGCACTGAAGCTTTCTTT
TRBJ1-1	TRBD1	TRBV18	CASSPVQGAPPTEAFF	TGTGCCAGCTCACCTGTCCAGGGGGCGCCCCCCACTGAAGCTTTCTTT
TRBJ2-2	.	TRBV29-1	CSVGGAGELFF	TGCAGCGTTGGGGGGGCCGGGGAGCTGTTTTTT
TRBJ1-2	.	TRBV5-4	CASSFPQGFYGYTF	TGTGCCAGCAGCTTCCCCCAGGGCTTCTATGGCTACACCTTC
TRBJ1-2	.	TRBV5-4	CASTTRSNYGYTF	TGTGCCAGCACCACCCGTTCTAACTATGGCTACACCTTC
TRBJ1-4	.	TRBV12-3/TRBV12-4	CASSPLREKLFF	TGTGCCAGCAGTCCCCTGAGGGAAAAACTGTTTTTT
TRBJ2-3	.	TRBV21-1	CASSRDRTGTDTQYF	TGTGCCAGCAGCAGAGACAGGACTGGCACAGATACGCAGTATTTT
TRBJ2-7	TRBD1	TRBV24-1	CATSISGTGANEQYF	TGTGCCACCAGTATCAGTGGGACAGGGGCGAACGAGCAGTACTTC
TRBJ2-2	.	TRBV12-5	CASGLADTRTGELFF	TGTGCTAGTGGTTTGGCCGATACCCGCACCGGGGAGCTGTTTTTT
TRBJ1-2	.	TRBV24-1	CATSNRVDGYTF	TGTGCCACCAGTAACAGGGTCGATGGCTACACCTTC
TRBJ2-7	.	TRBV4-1	CASSQERGRVYEQYF	TGCGCCAGCAGCCAAGAAAGAGGCAGGGTCTACGAGCAGTACTTC
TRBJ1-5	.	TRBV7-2	CASSLVAGRGNQPQHF	TGTGCCAGCAGCTTAGTGGCGGGTCGCGGCAATCAGCCCCAGCATTTT
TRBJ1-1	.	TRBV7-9	CASSLGQIREAFF	TGTGCCAGCAGCCTGGGGCAGATCAGAGAAGCTTTCTTT
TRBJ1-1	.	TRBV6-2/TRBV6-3	CASSDTNTEAFF	TGTGCCAGCAGTGACACTAACACTGAAGCTTTCTTT
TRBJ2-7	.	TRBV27	CASTLMGGGPYEQYF	TGTGCCAGCACCCTTATGGGGGGCGGCCCATACGAGCAGTACTTC
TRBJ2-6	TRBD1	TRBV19	CASRPQGAQRANVLTF	TGTGCCAGTAGGCCGCAGGGGGCCCAAAGGGCCAACGTCCTGACTTTC
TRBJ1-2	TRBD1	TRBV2	CASSPSSLRGRRDGYTF	TGTGCCAGCAGCCCTTCCTCTCTCAGGGGGCGCAGGGATGGCTACACCTTC
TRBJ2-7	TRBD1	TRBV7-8	CASSYTGTGLYEQYF	TGTGCCAGCAGTTACACCGGGACAGGCCTTTACGAGCAGTACTTC
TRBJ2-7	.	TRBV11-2	CASSSKEGRYEQYF	TGTGCCAGCAGCTCAAAGGAAGGAAGGTACGAGCAGTACTTC
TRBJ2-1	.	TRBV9	CASSVEGGLYNEQFF	TGTGCCAGCAGCGTAGAGGGGGGCCTGTACAATGAGCAGTTCTTC
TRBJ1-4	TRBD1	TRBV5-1	CASSKTGGRATNEKLFF	TGCGCCAGCAGCAAGACAGGGGGGAGGGCAACTAATGAAAAACTGTTTTTT
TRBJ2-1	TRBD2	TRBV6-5	CASSRTSGGGNEQFF	TGTGCCAGCAGTCGGACTAGCGGGGGGGGCAATGAGCAGTTCTTC
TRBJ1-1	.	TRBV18	CASSPSSGQVGGTEAFF	TGTGCCAGCTCACCATCTTCAGGCCAGGTCGGTGGCACTGAAGCTTTCTTT
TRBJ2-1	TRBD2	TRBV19	CASSPPRLAGGLSYNEQFF	TGTGCCAGTTCCCCACCGAGACTAGCGGGGGGCCTCTCCTACAATGAGCAGTTCTTC
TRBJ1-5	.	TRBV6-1	CASSEETGGGSQPQHF	TGTGCCAGCAGTGAAGAAACAGGCGGAGGGAGTCAGCCCCAGCATTTT